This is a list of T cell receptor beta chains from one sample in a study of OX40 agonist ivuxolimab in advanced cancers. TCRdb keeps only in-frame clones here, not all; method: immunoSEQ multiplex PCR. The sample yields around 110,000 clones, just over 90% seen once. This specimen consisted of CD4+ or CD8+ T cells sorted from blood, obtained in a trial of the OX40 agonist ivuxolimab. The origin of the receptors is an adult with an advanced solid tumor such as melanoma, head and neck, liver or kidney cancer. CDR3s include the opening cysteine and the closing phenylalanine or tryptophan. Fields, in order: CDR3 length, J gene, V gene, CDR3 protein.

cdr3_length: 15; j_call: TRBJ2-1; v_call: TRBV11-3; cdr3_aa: CASSLGQIPYNEQFF
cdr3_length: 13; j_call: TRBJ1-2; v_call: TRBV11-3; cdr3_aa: CASSLPGGYGYTF
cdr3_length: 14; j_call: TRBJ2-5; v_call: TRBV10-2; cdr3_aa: CASSETAGRGTQYF
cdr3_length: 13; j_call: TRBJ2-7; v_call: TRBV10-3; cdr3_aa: CAINTGGNYEQYF
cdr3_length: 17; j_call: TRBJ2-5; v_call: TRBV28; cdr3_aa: CASSFRASGGAEETQYF
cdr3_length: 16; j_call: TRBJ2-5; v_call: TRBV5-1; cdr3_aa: CASSLGRRDRKETQYF
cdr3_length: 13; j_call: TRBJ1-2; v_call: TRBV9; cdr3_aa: CASSVDFGPPYTF
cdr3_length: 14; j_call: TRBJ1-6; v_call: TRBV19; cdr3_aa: CASSMAGRNSPLHF
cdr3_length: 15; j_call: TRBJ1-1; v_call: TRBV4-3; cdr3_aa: CASSQDRVTFTEAFF
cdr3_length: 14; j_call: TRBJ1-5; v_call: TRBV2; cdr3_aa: CASRGTGGTQPQHF
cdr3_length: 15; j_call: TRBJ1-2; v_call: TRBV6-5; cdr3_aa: CASRYRTGLNYGYTF
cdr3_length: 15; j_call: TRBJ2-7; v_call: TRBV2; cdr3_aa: CASTRGLAGAYEQYF
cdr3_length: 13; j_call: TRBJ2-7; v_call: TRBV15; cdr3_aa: CATSRDFSGGQYF
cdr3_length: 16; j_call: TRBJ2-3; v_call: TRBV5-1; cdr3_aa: CASSLGLGEMTDTQYF
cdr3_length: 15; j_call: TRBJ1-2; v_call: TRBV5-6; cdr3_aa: CASSEPGQGPYGYTF
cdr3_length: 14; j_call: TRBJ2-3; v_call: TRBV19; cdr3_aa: CASSMGTGGNTQYF
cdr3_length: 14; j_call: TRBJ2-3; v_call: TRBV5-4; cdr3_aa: CASSLVAGPDTQYF
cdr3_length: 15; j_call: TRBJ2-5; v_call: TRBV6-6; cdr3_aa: CASSGSGGGQETQYF
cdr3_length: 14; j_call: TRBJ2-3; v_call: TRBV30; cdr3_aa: CAWTSGGMADTQYF
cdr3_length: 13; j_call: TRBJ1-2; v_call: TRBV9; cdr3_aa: CASERGGGYGYTF
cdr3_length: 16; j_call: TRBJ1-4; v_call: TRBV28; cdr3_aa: CASSSTPYPPNEKLFF
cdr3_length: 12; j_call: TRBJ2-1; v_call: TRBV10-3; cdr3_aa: CAISSDNNEQFF
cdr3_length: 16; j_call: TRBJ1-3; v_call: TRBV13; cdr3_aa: CASSTIFDSSGNTIYF
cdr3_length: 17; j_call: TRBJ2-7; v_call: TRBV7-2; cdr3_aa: CASSLVSVSLTSYEQYF
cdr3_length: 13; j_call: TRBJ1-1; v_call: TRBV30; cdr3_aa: CAWDTYRGTEAFF
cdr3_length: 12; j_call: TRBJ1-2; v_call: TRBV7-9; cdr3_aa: CASSLEQGAYTF
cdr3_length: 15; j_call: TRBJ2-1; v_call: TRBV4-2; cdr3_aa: CASSVQTVELNEQFF
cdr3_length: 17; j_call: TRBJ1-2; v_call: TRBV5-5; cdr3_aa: CASTREGAVPSIYGYTF
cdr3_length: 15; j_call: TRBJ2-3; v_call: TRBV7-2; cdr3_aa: CASSFYGTSTDTQYF
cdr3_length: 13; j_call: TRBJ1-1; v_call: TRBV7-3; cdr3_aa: CASSEMMDTEAFF
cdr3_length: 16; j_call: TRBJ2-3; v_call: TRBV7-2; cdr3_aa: CASSNRLAGSTDTQYF
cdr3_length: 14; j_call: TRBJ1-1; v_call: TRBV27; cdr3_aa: CASSFRQGRTEAFF
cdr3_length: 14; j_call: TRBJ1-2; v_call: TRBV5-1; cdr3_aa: CASSLWQGNYGYTF
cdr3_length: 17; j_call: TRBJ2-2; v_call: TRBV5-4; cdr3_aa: CASSAAGLAIGTGELFF
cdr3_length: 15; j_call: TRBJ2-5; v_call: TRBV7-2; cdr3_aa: CASSQGQGDRETQYF
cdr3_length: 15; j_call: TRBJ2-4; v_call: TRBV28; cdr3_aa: CASSIGDGSKNIQYF
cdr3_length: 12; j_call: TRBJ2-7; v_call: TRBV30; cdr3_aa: CARGGGSYEQYF
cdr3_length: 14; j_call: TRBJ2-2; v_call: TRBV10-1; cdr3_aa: CASRTDRNTGELFF
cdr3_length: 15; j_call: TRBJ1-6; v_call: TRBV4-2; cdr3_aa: CASSQGTGGYSPLHF
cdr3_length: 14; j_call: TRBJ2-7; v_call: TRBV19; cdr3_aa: CASSRQGEAHEQYF
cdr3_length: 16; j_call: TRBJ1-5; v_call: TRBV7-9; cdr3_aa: CASTLAPGGREQPQHF